One and the same sample provided the 8 T cell receptor beta chains below, sequenced in a study of T-cell reconstitution after alpha-beta-depleted transplantation in children. Unique molecular identifiers were incorporated during preparation of the TCRbeta library. MiXCR was run by TCRdb on the PCR reads, yielding one entry per CDR3 protein. This sample has hundreds of thousands of distinct CDR3 sequences; just under 8.5% occur once, and the top ten carry nearly 6.5%. The sequencing here drew on PBMCs, mostly from graft donor cells, taken 180 days after TCRalphabeta/CD19-depleted stem cell transplant. Source of these receptors: a male patient aged 10 to 17 who had a stem cell transplant for acute lymphoblastic leukemia, so the T cells may come from the graft donor.

The table lists this clonotype with many counts. J is TRBJ1-2 and V is TRBV12-3 or TRBV12-4; no clear D. The ends were cut back, 8 bases at V and 8 bases at J, with 9 bases in the middle. The CDR3 extends over 10 amino acids. This CDR3 is CASSPGGYTF. As DNA, the CDR3 is TGTGCCAGCTCGCCTGGGGGCTACACCTTC.

This clonotype came up many times. The chain has TRBV11-3 and TRBJ1-1, with 7 nucleotides matching TRBD1. The CDR3 is 14 amino acids. The germline CDR1 and CDR2 sequences are SGHNT and YENEEA. Trimming took 4 bases from V and 0 from J; bases not matched to a gene: 2. Here the CDR3 DNA reads TGTGCCAGCAGCTCAGGGGGATTGAACACTGAAGCTTTCTTT. Encoded protein: CASSSGGLNTEAFF.

V is TRBV7-9 and J is TRBJ2-7; 10 nucleotides agree with TRBD1. The junction had 1 base not matched to a gene; V was cut back by 1 base and J by 1 base. The germline V gene encodes CDR1 SEHNR and CDR2 FQNEAQ (reference sequence). The CDR3 runs 15 residues. For the CDR3, the DNA is TGTGCCAGCAGCTTAGGGGACAGGGGATCCTACGAGCAGTACTTC. It specifies CASSLGDRGSYEQYF. Full variable domain (rest looked up from reference TRBV7-9 and TRBJ2-7): DTGVSQNPRHKITKRGQNVTFRCDPISEHNRLYWYRQTLGQGPEFLTYFQNEAQLEKSRLLSDRFSAERPKGSFSTLEIQRTEQGDSAMYLCASSLGDRGSYEQYFGPGTRLTVT.

The chain uses TRBV5-6 and TRBJ1-5, with no clear D. V was shortened by 2 bases and J by 7 bases, with 10 bases between the two germline ends. The germline gives CDR1 SGHDT, CDR2 YYEEEE. The CDR3 extends over 13 amino acids. DNA of the CDR3: TGTGCCAGCAGCTTCAAGGAGGGCCAGCCCCAGCATTTT. This codes for CASSFKEGQPQHF.

At least ten counts were recorded for this clonotype. The rearrangement joins TRBV6-1 to TRBJ1-1; D not resolved. The germline V and J ends were trimmed by 11 bases and 0 bases, with 13 bases remaining between them. Per germline, CDR1 MNHNS and CDR2 SASEGT. CDR3 size: 13 residues. CDR3 nucleotides: TGTGCCGCCAGGTCGGCGTTGAACACTGAAGCTTTCTTT. It codes for CAARSALNTEAFF.

The sample holds many counts of this clonotype. This rearrangement joins TRBV12-3 or TRBV12-4 to TRBJ2-5; D gene uncertain. Trimming took 1 base from V and 4 from J, leaving 7 bases between them. CDR3 length: 13 residues. This CDR3 reads CASSLVRGETQYF. CDR3 coding DNA: TGTGCCAGCAGTTTAGTTAGAGGAGAGACCCAGTACTTC.

This clonotype was recorded at least ten times. This chain joins TRBV5-1 and TRBJ1-5; 7 bases line up with TRBD1. Unmatched junction bases numbered 5, after V lost 3 bases and J lost 2 bases. CDR3 length: 15 amino acids. Germline values: CDR1 SGHRS, CDR2 YFSETQ. CDR3: CASSYTGDRNQPQHF. CDR3 sequence (DNA): TGCGCCAGCAGCTATACAGGGGATCGCAATCAGCCCCAGCATTTT.

This clonotype was observed many times. The rearrangement links TRBV5-1 to TRBJ2-4; TRBD2 matches 12 bases. The ends lost 2 bases at V and 5 bases at J; junction bases unmatched: 11. This CDR3 region has 18 residues. CDR1 is SGHRS, CDR2 YFSETQ, per germline. In nucleotides, the CDR3 is TGCGCCAGCAGCTTCTCCCCCCAACTAGCGGGGGGCCAAAACATTCAGTACTTC. Translating gives CASSFSPQLAGGQNIQYF.